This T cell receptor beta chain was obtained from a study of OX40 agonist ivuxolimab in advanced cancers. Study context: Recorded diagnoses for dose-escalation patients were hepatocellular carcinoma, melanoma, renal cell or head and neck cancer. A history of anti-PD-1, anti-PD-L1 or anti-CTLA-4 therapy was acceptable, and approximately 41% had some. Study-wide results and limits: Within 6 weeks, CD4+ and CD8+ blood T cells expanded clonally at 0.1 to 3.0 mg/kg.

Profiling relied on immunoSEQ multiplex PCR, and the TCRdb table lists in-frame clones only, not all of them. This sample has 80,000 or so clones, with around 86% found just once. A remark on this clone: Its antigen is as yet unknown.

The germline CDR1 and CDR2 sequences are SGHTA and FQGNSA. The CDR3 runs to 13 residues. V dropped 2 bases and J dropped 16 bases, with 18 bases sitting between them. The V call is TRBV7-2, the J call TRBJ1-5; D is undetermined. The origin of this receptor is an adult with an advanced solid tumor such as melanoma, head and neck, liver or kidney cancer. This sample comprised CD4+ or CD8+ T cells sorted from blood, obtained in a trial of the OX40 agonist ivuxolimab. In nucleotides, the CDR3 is TGTGCCAGCAGCTTAAGCGGCGTTCAGGCTCAACATTTT. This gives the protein CASSLSGVQAQHF.